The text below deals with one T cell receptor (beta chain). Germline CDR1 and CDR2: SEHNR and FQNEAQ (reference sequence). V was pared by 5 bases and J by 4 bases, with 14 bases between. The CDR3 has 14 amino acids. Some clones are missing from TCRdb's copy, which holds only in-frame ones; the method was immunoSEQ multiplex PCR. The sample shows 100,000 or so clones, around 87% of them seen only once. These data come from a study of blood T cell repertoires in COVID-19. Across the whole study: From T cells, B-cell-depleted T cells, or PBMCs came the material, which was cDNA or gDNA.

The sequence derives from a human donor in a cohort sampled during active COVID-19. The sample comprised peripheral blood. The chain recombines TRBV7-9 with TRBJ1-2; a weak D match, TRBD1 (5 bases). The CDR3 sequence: CASSGDLVIYGYTF. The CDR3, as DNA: TGTGCCAGCAGCGGGGACTTGGTTATCTATGGCTACACCTTC.